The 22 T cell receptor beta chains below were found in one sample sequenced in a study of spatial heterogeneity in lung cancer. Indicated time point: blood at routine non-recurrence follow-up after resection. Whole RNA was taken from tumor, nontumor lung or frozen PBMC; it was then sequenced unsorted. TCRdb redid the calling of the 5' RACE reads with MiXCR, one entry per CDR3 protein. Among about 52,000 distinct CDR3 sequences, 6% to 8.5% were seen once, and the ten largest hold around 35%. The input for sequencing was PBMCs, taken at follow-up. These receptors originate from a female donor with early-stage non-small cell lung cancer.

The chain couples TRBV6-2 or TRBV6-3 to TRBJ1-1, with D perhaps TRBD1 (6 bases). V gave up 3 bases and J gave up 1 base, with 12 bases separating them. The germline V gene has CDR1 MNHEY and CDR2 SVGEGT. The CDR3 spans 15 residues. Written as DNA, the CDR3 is TGTGCCAGCAGTTATCTGGGGGCCCAGAACACTGAAGCTTTCTTT. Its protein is CASSYLGAQNTEAFF.

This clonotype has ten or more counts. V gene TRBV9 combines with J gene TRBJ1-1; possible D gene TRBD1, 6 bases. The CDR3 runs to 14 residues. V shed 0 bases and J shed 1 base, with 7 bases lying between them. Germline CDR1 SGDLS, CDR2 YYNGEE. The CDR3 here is CASSVAGANTEAFF. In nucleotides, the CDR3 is TGTGCCAGCAGCGTAGCAGGGGCGAACACTGAAGCTTTCTTT.

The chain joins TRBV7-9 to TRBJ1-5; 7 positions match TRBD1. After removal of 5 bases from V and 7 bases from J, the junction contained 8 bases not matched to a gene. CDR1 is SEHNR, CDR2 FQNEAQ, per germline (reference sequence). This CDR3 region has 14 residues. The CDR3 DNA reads TGTGCCAGCAGCCTAACGACAGGGCACCAGCCCCAGCATTTT. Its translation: CASSLTTGHQPQHF.

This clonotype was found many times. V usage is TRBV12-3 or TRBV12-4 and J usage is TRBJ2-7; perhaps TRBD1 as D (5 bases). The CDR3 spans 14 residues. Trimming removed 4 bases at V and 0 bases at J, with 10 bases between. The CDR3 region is CASSWGGFSYEQYF. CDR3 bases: TGTGCCAGCAGTTGGGGCGGCTTCTCCTACGAGCAGTACTTC.

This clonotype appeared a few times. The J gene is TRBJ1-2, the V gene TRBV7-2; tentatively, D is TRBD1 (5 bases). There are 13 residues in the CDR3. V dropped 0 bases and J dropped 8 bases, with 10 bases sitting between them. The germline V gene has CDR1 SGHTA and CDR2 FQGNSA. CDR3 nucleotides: TGTGCCAGCAGCTTAGCGGGGACGGGCGGCTACACCTTC. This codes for CASSLAGTGGYTF.

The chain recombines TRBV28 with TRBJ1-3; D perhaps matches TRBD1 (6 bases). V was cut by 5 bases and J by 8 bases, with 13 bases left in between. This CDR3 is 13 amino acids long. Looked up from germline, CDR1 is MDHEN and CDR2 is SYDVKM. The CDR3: CASSADRPYTIYF. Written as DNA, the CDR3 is TGTGCCAGCAGTGCTGACAGGCCCTACACCATATATTTT.

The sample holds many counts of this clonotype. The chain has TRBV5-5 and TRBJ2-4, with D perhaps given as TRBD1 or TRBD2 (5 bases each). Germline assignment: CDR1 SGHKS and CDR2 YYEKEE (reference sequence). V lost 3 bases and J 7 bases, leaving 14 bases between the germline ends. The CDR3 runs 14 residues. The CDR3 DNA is TGTGCCAGCAGCTCGAGGGTGACAGCTAACATTCAGTACTTC. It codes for CASSSRVTANIQYF.

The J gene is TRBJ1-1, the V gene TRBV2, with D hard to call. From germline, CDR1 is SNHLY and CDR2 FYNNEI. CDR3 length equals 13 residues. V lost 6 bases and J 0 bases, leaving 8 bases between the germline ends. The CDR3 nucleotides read TGTGCCAGCAGAGCAGACATGAACACTGAAGCTTTCTTT. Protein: CASRADMNTEAFF.

Here the CDR3 DNA reads TGTGCCAGCAGCCCCGCTGTAGCTCTCTCTGGAAACACCATATATTTT. The encoded protein is CASSPAVALSGNTIYF. The V and J genes are TRBV7-6 and TRBJ1-3; D not resolved. The germline CDR1 and CDR2 sequences are SGHVS and FNYEAQ. The ends were cut back, 5 bases at V and 0 bases at J, with 14 bases in the middle. The CDR3 covers 16 residues.

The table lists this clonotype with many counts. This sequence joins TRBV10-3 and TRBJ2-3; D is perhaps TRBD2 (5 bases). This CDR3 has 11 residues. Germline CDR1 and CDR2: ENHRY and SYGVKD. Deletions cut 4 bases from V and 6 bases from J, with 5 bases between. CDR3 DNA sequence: TGTGCCATCAGTGCGGGGGATACGCAGTATTTT. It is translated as CAISAGDTQYF.

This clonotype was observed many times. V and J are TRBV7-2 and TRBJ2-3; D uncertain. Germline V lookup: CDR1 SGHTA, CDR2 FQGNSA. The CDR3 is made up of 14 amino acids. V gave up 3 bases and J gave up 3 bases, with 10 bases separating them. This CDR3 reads CASSFLTETDTQYF. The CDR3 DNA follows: TGTGCCAGCAGCTTCCTGACGGAAACAGATACGCAGTATTTT.

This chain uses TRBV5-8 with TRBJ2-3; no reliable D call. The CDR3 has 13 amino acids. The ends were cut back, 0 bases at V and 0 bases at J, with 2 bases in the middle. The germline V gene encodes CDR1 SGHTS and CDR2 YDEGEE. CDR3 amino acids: CASSLVSTDTQYF. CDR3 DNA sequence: TGTGCCAGCAGCTTGGTTAGCACAGATACGCAGTATTTT.

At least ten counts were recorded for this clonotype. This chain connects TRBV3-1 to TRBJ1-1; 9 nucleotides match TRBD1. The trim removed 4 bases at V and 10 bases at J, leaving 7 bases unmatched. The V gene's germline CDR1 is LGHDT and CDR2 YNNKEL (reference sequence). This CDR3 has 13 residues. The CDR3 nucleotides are TGTGCCAGCAGCCTAAGGACAGGGGCATCAGCTTTCTTT. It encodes CASSLRTGASAFF.

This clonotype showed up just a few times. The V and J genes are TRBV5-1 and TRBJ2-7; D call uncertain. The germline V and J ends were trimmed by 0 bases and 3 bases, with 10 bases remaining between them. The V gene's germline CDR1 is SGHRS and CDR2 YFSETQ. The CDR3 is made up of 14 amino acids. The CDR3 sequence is CASSLGPGVYEQYF. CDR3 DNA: TGCGCCAGCAGCTTGGGACCTGGGGTCTACGAGCAGTACTTC.

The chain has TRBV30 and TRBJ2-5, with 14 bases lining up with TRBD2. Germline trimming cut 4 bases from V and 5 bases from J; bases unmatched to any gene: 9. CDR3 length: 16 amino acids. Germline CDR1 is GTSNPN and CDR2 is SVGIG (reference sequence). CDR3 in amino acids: CAWTTGLAGARETQYF. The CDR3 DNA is TGTGCCTGGACTACGGGACTAGCGGGAGCGCGGGAGACCCAGTACTTC.

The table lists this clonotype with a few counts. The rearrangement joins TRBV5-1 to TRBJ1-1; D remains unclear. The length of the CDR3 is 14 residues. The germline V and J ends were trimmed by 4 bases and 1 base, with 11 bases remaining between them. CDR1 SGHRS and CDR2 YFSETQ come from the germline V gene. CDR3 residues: CASSPPHKNTEAFF. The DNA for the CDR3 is TGCGCCAGCAGCCCGCCCCACAAGAACACTGAAGCTTTCTTT.

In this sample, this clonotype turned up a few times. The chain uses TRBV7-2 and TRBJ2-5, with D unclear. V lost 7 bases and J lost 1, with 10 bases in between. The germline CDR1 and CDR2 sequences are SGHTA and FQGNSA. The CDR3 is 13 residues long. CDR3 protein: CASTLGAQETQYF. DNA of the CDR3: TGTGCCAGCACTCTAGGAGCCCAAGAGACCCAGTACTTC. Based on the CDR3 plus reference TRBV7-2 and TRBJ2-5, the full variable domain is GAGVSQSPSNKVTEKGKDVELRCDPISGHTALYWYRQSLGQGLEFLIYFQGNSAPDKSGLPSDRFSAERTGGSVSTLTIQRTQQEDSAVYLCASTLGAQETQYFGPGTRLLVL.

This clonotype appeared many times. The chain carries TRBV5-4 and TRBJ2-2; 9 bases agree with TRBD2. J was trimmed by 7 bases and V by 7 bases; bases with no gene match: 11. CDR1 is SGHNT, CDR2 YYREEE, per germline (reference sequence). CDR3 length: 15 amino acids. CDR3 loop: CASPGVAGEDGELFF. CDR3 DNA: TGTGCCAGCCCTGGAGTAGCGGGGGAGGACGGGGAGCTGTTTTTT.

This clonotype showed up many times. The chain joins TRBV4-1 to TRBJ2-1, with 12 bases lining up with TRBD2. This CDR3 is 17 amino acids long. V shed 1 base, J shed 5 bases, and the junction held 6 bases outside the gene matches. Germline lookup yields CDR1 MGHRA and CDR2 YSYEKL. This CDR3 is CASSQAKLAGGHNEQFF. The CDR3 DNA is TGCGCCAGCAGCCAAGCCAAACTAGCGGGGGGCCACAATGAGCAGTTCTTC.

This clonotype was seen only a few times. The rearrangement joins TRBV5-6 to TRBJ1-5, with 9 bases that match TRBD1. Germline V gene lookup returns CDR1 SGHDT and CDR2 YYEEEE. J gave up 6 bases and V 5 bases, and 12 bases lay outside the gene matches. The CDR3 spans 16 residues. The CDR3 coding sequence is TGTGCCAGCAGTTATAACAGGGGGCTGAAGCGTCAGCCCCAGCATTTT. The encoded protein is CASSYNRGLKRQPQHF.

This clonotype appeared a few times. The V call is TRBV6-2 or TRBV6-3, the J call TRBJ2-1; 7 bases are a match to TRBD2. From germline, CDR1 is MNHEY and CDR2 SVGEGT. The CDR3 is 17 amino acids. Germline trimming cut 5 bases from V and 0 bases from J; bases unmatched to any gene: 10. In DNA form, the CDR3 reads TGTGCCAGCAGTCTGAGGTCACTAGCGTCCTCCTACAATGAGCAGTTCTTC. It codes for CASSLRSLASSYNEQFF.

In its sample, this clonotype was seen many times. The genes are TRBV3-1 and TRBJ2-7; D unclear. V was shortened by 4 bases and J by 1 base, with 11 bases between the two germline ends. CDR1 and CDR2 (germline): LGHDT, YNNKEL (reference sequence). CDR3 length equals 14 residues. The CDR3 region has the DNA TGTGCCAGCAGCCCGGTGTATCGGTCCTACGAGCAGTACTTC. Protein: CASSPVYRSYEQYF.